Described below is a single T cell receptor (beta chain) sequence and its context. The junction shows a germline mismatch at one end, possibly a read error. This record comes from a study of PD-L1 blockade in urothelial cancer. Study details: Timepoints chosen for blood analysis were 3 weeks (second dose) and 6 weeks after treatment start.

The CDR3 contains 10 residues. Germline lookup yields CDR1 MNHNS and CDR2 SASEGT. The table came from immunoSEQ multiplex PCR; TCRdb's copy has only in-frame clones and leaves some out. The table lists about 51,000 clones, approximately 90% of them singletons. Time point reported: peripheral blood 6 weeks after treatment start. Patients yielded 1 to 8 samples each, pretreatment and on-treatment. The V and J genes are TRBV6-1 and TRBJ2-7; D is possibly TRBD1 (5 bases). The sequence was collected from a man aged 55-75 years with urothelial cancer. This specimen was PBMCs, taken around atezolizumab (anti-PD-L1) treatment. The CDR3 region is CASSDRATFF. CDR3 DNA sequence: TGTGCCAGCAGTGACAGGGCTACTTTTTTC.